These T cell receptor beta chains were read from a single sample in a study of long-term antiretroviral therapy in people with HIV. This table comes from immunoSEQ multiplex PCR, and its TCRdb copy is limited to in-frame clones, with some not included. The sample comprises over 30,000 clones, around 79% of which are singletons, and roughly 3.1% rests with the top ten. Specimen: unsorted PBMCs, collected 1.9 years after starting antiretroviral therapy. Receptor source: a young man with HIV. CDR3s include the opening cysteine and the closing phenylalanine or tryptophan. Each record gives: clone size, D gene, V gene, J gene, CDR3 DNA, CDR3 protein. A D gene is named only where the DNA matches it firmly. Clone sizes are given selectively: once, few, many, or a class where the clone is expanded.

NA	NA	TRBV15	TRBJ2-1	TGTGCCACCAGCAGGGCAGGGGCGGACAATGAGCAGTTCTTC	CATSRAGADNEQFF
few	NA	TRBV11-2	TRBJ2-7	TGTGCCAGCAGCTTATTTCCGGAAAGCTCCTACGAGCAGTACTTC	CASSLFPESSYEQYF
few	NA	TRBV4-1	TRBJ1-5	TGCGCCAGCAGCCCCCAGGGGATCAATCAGCCCCAGCATTTT	CASSPQGINQPQHF
once	NA	TRBV7-3	TRBJ1-1	TGTGCCAGCAGCGCTTACCCGGGAGGTGCTGAAGCTTTCTTT	CASSAYPGGAEAFF
NA	NA	TRBV19	TRBJ1-2	TGTGCCAGCGCAGGGGTTTCCCATGGCTACACCTTC	CASAGVSHGYTF
once	NA	TRBV7-2	TRBJ2-7	TGTGCCAGCAGCTTTGCCACTAGTCTAACCTACGAGCAGTACTTC	CASSFATSLTYEQYF
NA	TRBD1	TRBV18	TRBJ1-1	TGTGCCAGCTCATCGGGACAGGGGTTCAGGAGAACTGAAGCTTTCTTT	CASSSGQGFRRTEAFF
NA	NA	TRBV5-1	TRBJ2-2	TGCGCCAGCAGCTTCGGCCCGCTAACCGGGGAGCTGTTTTTT	CASSFGPLTGELFF
NA	NA	TRBV29-1	TRBJ2-7	TGCAGCGTTGAATGGGGATCCTACGAGCAGTACTTC	CSVEWGSYEQYF
NA	NA	TRBV5-8	TRBJ2-3	TGTGCCAGCAGCTTCTCAAGCACAGATACGCAGTATTTT	CASSFSSTDTQYF
NA	NA	TRBV2	TRBJ2-5	TGTGCCAGCAGTGAAAATAGCCTGGGAGAGACCCAGTACTTC	CASSENSLGETQYF
once	NA	TRBV4-1	TRBJ1-1	TGCGCCAGCAGCCATATCACTCTCGACGGGCCTGAAGCTTTCTTT	CASSHITLDGPEAFF